This T cell receptor (beta chain) was identified in a study of cytomegalovirus exposure and HLA in healthy donors. Across the study: Unique TCR beta sequences numbering around 110 million came from 150 million to 200 million T cells in an earlier analysis.

PCR amplification relied on 60 Vbeta primers (plus 13 Jbeta primers). Method: immunoSEQ multiplex PCR; TCRdb's copy keeps in-frame clones and lacks some. Of 65,000 to 85,000 clones in the sample, more than 55% were seen once. Trimming left V 1 base short and J 1 base short, with 8 bases between. The CDR3 is 14 amino acids. Germline V gives CDR1 SGHAT, CDR2 FQNNGV. Sequencing used PBMCs. The chain carries TRBV11-2 and TRBJ2-7; D gene uncertain. This clonotype was obtained from a man aged 55 to 70 in good health and CMV-seropositive. The CDR3 region is CASSLGFTSYEQYF. CDR3 coding DNA: TGTGCCAGCAGCTTAGGGTTTACATCCTACGAGCAGTACTTC. The variable domain in full, with the rest retrieved from reference TRBV11-2 and TRBJ2-7, is EAGVAQSPRYKIIEKRQSVAFWCNPISGHATLYWYQQILGQGPKLLIQFQNNGVVDDSQLPKDRFSAERLKGVDSTLKIQPAKLEDSAVYLCASSLGFTSYEQYFGPGTRLTVT.